The sequence of this T cell receptor (beta chain) was determined in a study of blood T cell repertoires in COVID-19. Overall study: PBMCs, B-cell-depleted T cells, or T cells provided the cDNA or gDNA that made up the material.

Cohort 3 recovered donors had two negative PCRs, clearance, or symptom resolution. The data were produced by immunoSEQ multiplex PCR, yet TCRdb's version contains in-frame clones alone and is incomplete. The table shows about 130,000 clones, with around four fifths occurring only once. V shed 4 bases and J shed 8 bases, with 17 bases lying between them. CDR3 length: 15 amino acids. Germline V CDR1 and CDR2: LGHNA, YNFKEQ. Only a few counts were recorded for this clone. This TCR was recovered from a woman in her fifties or sixties who had recovered from COVID-19. V gene TRBV4-2 combines with J gene TRBJ1-4, with D unresolved. The sequenced material came from PBMCs or T cells enriched from blood (not recorded which). The CDR3 loop reads CASSLYEGLGEKLFF. The CDR3 DNA reads as TGTGCCAGCAGCCTCTATGAGGGTCTAGGGGAAAAACTGTTTTTT.